One sample yielded the 22 T cell receptor beta chains listed below, sequenced in a study of blood T cell repertoires in COVID-19. The data were produced by immunoSEQ multiplex PCR, yet TCRdb's version contains in-frame clones alone and is incomplete. The sample yields roughly 250,000 clones, more than 75% seen once. The sequencing input was PBMCs or T cells enriched from blood (not recorded which). The receptors originated from a woman aged 50 to 65 who had recovered from COVID-19.

This clone was recorded only once. The DNA is omitted, as the CDR3 cannot be located on it reliably, and the CDR3 follows TCRdb's listing. The chain links TRBV2 to TRBJ2-1; whether TRBD2, the table's D call, matches the DNA was not checked. Counting both end residues, the CDR3 totals 13 amino acids. The germline gives CDR1 SNHLY, CDR2 FYNNEI. CDR3 in amino acids: CASNPVAGGNIFF.

The chain recombines TRBV11-2 with TRBJ2-1; 8 bases are a match to TRBD2. The CDR3 extends over 16 amino acids. Germline values: CDR1 SGHAT, CDR2 FQNNGV. J lost 6 bases, V lost 3 bases, and 10 bases had no gene match. Here the CDR3 DNA reads TGTGCCAGCAGCTTTAGTTCGGGACTAGGGGGCAATGAGCAGTTCTTC. Its translation: CASSFSSGLGGNEQFF.

The V and J genes are TRBV30 and TRBJ2-2, with TRBD1 as a possible D gene (6 bases). The CDR3 consists of 16 residues. Trimming took off 0 bases at V and 3 bases at J, with 14 bases between the two ends. CDR1 and CDR2 (germline): GTSNPN, SVGIG (reference sequence). Here the CDR3 reads CAWSVDWGRHTGELFF. The CDR3 region has the DNA TGTGCCTGGAGTGTAGACTGGGGGCGACACACCGGGGAGCTGTTTTTT.

The J gene is TRBJ2-1, the V gene TRBV3-1 (or the pseudogene TRBV3-2); 10 nucleotides match TRBD2. Per the germline V gene, CDR1 is LGHDT and CDR2 is YNNKEL (reference sequence). J was trimmed by 4 bases and V by 4 bases; bases with no gene match: 4. The CDR3 extends over 15 amino acids. CDR3 amino acids: CASSLSAGGYNEQFF. DNA for the CDR3: TGTGCCAGCAGCCTCTCAGCGGGAGGGTACAATGAGCAGTTCTTC.

The CDR3 region has the DNA TGTGCCAGCAGCTTGGTTCGGGGGGCGTCGGAGACTGAAGCTTTCTTT. This gives the protein CASSLVRGASETEAFF. The V call is TRBV5-5, the J call TRBJ1-1, with D tentatively TRBD1 (6 bases). Trimming took 0 bases from V and 5 from J, leaving 17 bases between them. The germline V gene has CDR1 SGHKS and CDR2 YYEKEE (reference sequence). CDR3 size: 16 residues.

This chain connects TRBV20-1 to TRBJ2-1, with D uncertain. The CDR3 consists of 11 residues. Deletions cut 3 bases from V and 10 bases from J, with 10 bases between. Germline assignment: CDR1 DFQATT and CDR2 SNEGSKA (reference sequence). CDR3 nucleotide sequence: TGCAGTGCTAGTCATAGCCCCGAGCAGTTCTTC. Amino acid sequence: CSASHSPEQFF.

The chain is built from TRBV20-1 and TRBJ2-3, with TRBD2 matching over 7 bases. CDR1 is DFQATT, CDR2 SNEGSKA, per germline (reference sequence). The CDR3 runs to 11 residues. DNA for the CDR3: TGCGGCGGGACTAAGGGAGATACGCAGTATTTT. Protein: CGGTKGDTQYF.

V gene TRBV11-2 combines with J gene TRBJ2-1; perhaps TRBD2 as D (5 bases). Trimming shortened V by 1 base and J by 8 bases, and 12 bases separated the two germline ends. From germline, CDR1 is SGHAT and CDR2 FQNNGV. This CDR3 is built from 14 residues. DNA of the CDR3: TGTGCCAGCAGCTTAGTTCGGGGTAGTGATGAGCAGTTCTTC. It specifies CASSLVRGSDEQFF.

The chain combines TRBV6-1 with TRBJ1-2; maybe TRBD1 (5 bases). Per the germline V gene, CDR1 is MNHNS and CDR2 is SASEGT. Trimming left V 0 bases short and J 4 bases short, with 15 bases between. This CDR3 has 16 amino acids. For the CDR3, the DNA is TGTGCCAGCAGTGAAGCGTGGGAGGGGCGCGGCTATGGCTACACCTTC. Amino acids: CASSEAWEGRGYGYTF.

The chain has TRBV28 and TRBJ2-1; possibly TRBD2 for D (5 bases). Germline CDR1 MDHEN, CDR2 SYDVKM. This CDR3 is built from 15 residues. The V end was cut by 4 bases, the J end by 7 bases, with 17 bases between. In nucleotides, the CDR3 is TGTGCCAGCAGTTCATGGGCTAGCCAAATAAATGAGCAGTTCTTC. Protein sequence: CASSSWASQINEQFF.

V gene TRBV6-2 or TRBV6-3 combines with J gene TRBJ1-5, with 10 positions matching TRBD1. Germline values: CDR1 MNHEY, CDR2 SVGEGT. The CDR3 has 16 amino acids. V was clipped by 6 bases and J by 2 bases; unmatched bases: 7. As DNA, the CDR3 is TGTGCCAGCAGCTCCGGGACAGGGGTAGGCAATCAGCCCCAGCATTTT. Translating gives CASSSGTGVGNQPQHF.

This clone was seen only once. This rearrangement joins TRBV20-1 to TRBJ2-7; possibly TRBD1 for D (5 bases). The length of the CDR3 is 11 residues. The V end was cut by 6 bases, the J end by 3 bases, with 9 bases between. The germline gives CDR1 DFQATT, CDR2 SNEGSKA (reference sequence). The CDR3 region is CSARTIYEQYF. The CDR3 coding sequence is TGCAGTGCCCGGACAATCTACGAGCAGTACTTC.

The chain couples TRBV30 to TRBJ2-7, with 7 nucleotides matching TRBD1. Germline CDR1 is GTSNPN and CDR2 is SVGIG (reference sequence). V lost 7 bases and J lost 3; bases outside the gene matches: 6. This CDR3 has 12 amino acids. The chain's CDR3 is CALGGAGYEQYF. In DNA, the CDR3 is TGTGCCTTAGGGGGCGCAGGCTACGAGCAGTACTTC.

The chain combines TRBV18 with TRBJ1-2, with 9 bases identical to TRBD1. Per germline, CDR1 KGHSH and CDR2 LQKENI. The CDR3 sequence is 15 residues long. J gave up 4 bases and V 2 bases, and 5 bases lay outside the gene matches. CDR3 amino acids: CASSPSDRGLYGYTF. The CDR3 DNA reads TGTGCCAGCTCACCATCGGACAGGGGCCTCTATGGCTACACCTTC.

V gene TRBV14 combines with J gene TRBJ1-3, with D unresolved. Germline V gene lookup returns CDR1 SGHDN and CDR2 FVKESK. Trimming removed 4 bases from V and 4 bases from J, with 11 bases in between. The CDR3 is made up of 14 amino acids. The CDR3: CASSRGLGGNTIYF. The CDR3 DNA reads TGTGCCAGCAGCCGCGGGCTGGGGGGAAACACCATATATTTT.

The chain joins TRBV9 to TRBJ1-1; D gene ambiguous. V was clipped by 4 bases and J by 6 bases, with 13 bases between them. The CDR3 covers 13 residues. Germline V gene sequence: CDR1 SGDLS, CDR2 YYNGEE. The CDR3 DNA sequence: TGTGCCAGCAGCCCCGGTCGAGCCCCTGAAGCTTTCTTT. It is translated as CASSPGRAPEAFF.

The chain combines TRBV27 with TRBJ2-3, with 7 bases lining up with TRBD2. CDR1 and CDR2 (germline): MNHEY, SMNVEV (reference sequence). The V gene end was trimmed by 2 bases and the J gene end by 6 bases; junction bases not matched to a gene: 11. There are 16 residues in the CDR3. The CDR3 DNA sequence: TGTGCCAGCAGTTTAGGGCGGGAACGGGGGGTGGATACGCAGTATTTT. Translated: CASSLGRERGVDTQYF.

This clone appeared once. This specimen includes other DNA sequences encoding the same CDR3. This chain uses TRBV5-1 with TRBJ1-3; D is uncertain. CDR3 length: 14 residues. CDR1 and CDR2 from the germline V gene are SGHRS and YFSETQ. Trimming removed 0 bases from V and 3 bases from J, with 7 bases in between. Here the CDR3 reads CASSLGGSGNTIYF. DNA of the CDR3: TGCGCCAGCAGCTTGGGAGGGAGTGGAAACACCATATATTTT.

This rearrangement joins TRBV5-1 to TRBJ2-3; TRBD1 aligns across 7 bases. The length of the CDR3 is 18 residues. CDR1 SGHRS and CDR2 YFSETQ come from the germline V gene. The junction had 10 bases not matched to a gene; V was cut back by 0 bases and J by 0 bases. The CDR3 sequence is CASSLDPRQGPSTDTQYF. The CDR3 nucleotides read TGCGCCAGCAGCTTGGACCCTCGACAGGGACCTAGCACAGATACGCAGTATTTT.

The chain uses TRBV5-1 and TRBJ2-2, with 10 positions matching TRBD2. This CDR3 comprises 18 residues. Per the germline V gene, CDR1 is SGHRS and CDR2 is YFSETQ. V shed 0 bases and J 5 bases; nucleotides not matched to a gene: 10. This CDR3 reads CASSLVVVASGGTGELFF. The CDR3, as DNA: TGCGCCAGCAGCTTGGTGGTGGTGGCTAGCGGGGGAACCGGGGAGCTGTTTTTT.

This chain joins TRBV7-3 and TRBJ1-1; D possibly corresponds to TRBD1 (6 bases). Trimming removed 3 bases at V and 3 bases at J, with 11 bases between. Germline V gene data show CDR1 as SGHTA and CDR2 as FQGTGA. This CDR3 region has 14 residues. The CDR3 sequence: CASSLVTGDTEAFF. CDR3 DNA: TGTGCCAGCAGCTTGGTGACAGGAGACACTGAAGCTTTCTTT. Together with reference TRBV7-3 and TRBJ1-1, the CDR3 gives the full variable domain: GAGVSQTPSNKVTEKGKYVELRCDPISGHTALYWYRQSLGQGPEFLIYFQGTGAADDSGLPNDRFFAVRPEGSVSTLKIQRTERGDSAVYLCASSLVTGDTEAFFGQGTRLTVV.

The chain is built from TRBV7-2 and TRBJ2-7; TRBD1 might be the D (6 bases). V dropped 5 bases and J dropped 1 base, with 9 bases sitting between them. This CDR3 is built from 13 residues. In germline, CDR1 is SGHTA, CDR2 FQGNSA. In DNA form, the CDR3 reads TGTGCCAGCAGCGCCACAGGGTCCTACGAGCAGTACTTC. Protein: CASSATGSYEQYF.